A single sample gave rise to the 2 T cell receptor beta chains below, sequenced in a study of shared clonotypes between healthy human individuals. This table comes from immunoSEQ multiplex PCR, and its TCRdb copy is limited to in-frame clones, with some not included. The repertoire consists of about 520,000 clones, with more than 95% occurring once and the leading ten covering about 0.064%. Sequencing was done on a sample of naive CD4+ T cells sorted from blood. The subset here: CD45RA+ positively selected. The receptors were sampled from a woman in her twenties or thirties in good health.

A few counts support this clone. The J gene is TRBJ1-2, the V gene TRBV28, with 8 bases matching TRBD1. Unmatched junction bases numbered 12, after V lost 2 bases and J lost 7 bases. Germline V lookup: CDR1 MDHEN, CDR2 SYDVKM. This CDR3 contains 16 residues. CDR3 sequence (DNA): TGTGCCAGCAGTTTAGACACCGTTGGACAGGGCGCTGGCTACACCTTC. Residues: CASSLDTVGQGAGYTF.

CDR3 amino acids: CASSRTSGRLGELFF. The CDR3 bases are TGTGCCAGCAGTCGGACTAGCGGGAGGTTGGGGGAGCTGTTTTTT. The chain employs TRBV2 and TRBJ2-2, with 14 bases fitting TRBD2. Germline V CDR1 and CDR2: SNHLY, FYNNEI. CDR3 length: 15 amino acids. V lost 5 bases, J lost 8 bases, and 4 bases stayed unmatched.